The clone carrying this T cell receptor (beta chain) was picked up a small number of times. V gave up 4 bases and J gave up 4 bases; unmatched junction bases: 6. The CDR3 loop spans 15 amino acids. Germline CDR1 is SGHRS and CDR2 is YFSETQ. This record belongs to a study of early T cells in non-severe SARS-CoV-2 infection. A single record per CDR3 protein comes from TCRdb applying MiXCR to the 5' RACE reads. The sample records 55,000 to 75,000 distinct CDR3 sequences, 8% to 10% being singletons. This chain connects TRBV5-1 to TRBJ2-2; 8 bases line up with TRBD1. The receptor's source is an adult who was a healthcare worker with PCR-confirmed SARS-CoV-2 infection or an uninfected control (not recorded which). Sample: whole blood, taken at baseline. The CDR3 region is CASSPGQERTGELFF. The CDR3, as DNA: TGCGCCAGCAGCCCGGGACAGGAGCGCACCGGGGAGCTGTTTTTT.